The 12 T cell receptor beta chains given below trace back to one sample, sequenced in a study of blood T cell repertoires in COVID-19. Method: immunoSEQ multiplex PCR; TCRdb's copy keeps in-frame clones and lacks some. Of roughly 150,000 clones listed, around 81% are singletons. Material: peripheral blood. These receptors were obtained from a human donor in a cohort sampled during active COVID-19.

The chain has TRBV20-1 and TRBJ2-5; the D gene is possibly TRBD1 (6 bases). V lost 7 bases and J lost 12, with 15 bases in between. The CDR3 length is 10 residues. Germline values: CDR1 DFQATT, CDR2 SNEGSKA (reference sequence). CDR3 sequence (DNA): TGCAGTGTGAGACCAGGGGTGGAGTACTTC. This translates into CSVRPGVEYF.

The chain couples TRBV2 to TRBJ2-7, with TRBD2 matching 8 bases. V shed 10 bases and J 4 bases; nucleotides not matched to a gene: 12. Germline-derived CDR1 and CDR2 are SNHLY and FYNNEI. The length of the CDR3 is 14 residues. CDR3 sequence: CAIQKRGSSYEQYF. CDR3 sequence (DNA): TGTGCCATCCAGAAGCGGGGGTCCAGTTACGAGCAGTACTTC.

This chain uses TRBV5-1 with TRBJ2-7; TRBD1 matches at 7 bases. This CDR3 region has 14 residues. The germline gives CDR1 SGHRS, CDR2 YFSETQ. V lost 3 bases and J lost 1; bases outside the gene matches: 4. CDR3 sequence: CASSWNRGSYEQYF. CDR3 in DNA: TGCGCCAGCAGCTGGAACAGGGGATCCTACGAGCAGTACTTC.

This clone was found a few times. The chain links TRBV11-2 to TRBJ2-2; 9 bases fit TRBD1. There are 15 residues in the CDR3. V lost 5 bases and J lost 6; bases outside the gene matches: 7. Germline V CDR1 and CDR2: SGHAT, FQNNGV. The CDR3 DNA follows: TGTGCCAGCAGCATCGGGACAGGGTTGCCCGGGGAGCTGTTTTTT. Translating gives CASSIGTGLPGELFF.

The V call is TRBV10-2, the J call TRBJ2-1; TRBD1 matches 10 bases. V lost 2 bases, J lost 1 base, and 8 bases stayed unmatched. The CDR3 is 18 amino acids. Germline CDR1 WSHSY, CDR2 SAAADI. The CDR3 DNA is TGCGCCAGCAGTGAGCCGATGGGACAGGGGACATCCTACAATGAGCAGTTCTTC. This codes for CASSEPMGQGTSYNEQFF.

V and J are TRBV3-1 (or the pseudogene TRBV3-2) and TRBJ1-4; D is unclear. The CDR3 has 16 residues. V lost 0 bases, J lost 4 bases, and 12 bases lay in between. Per germline, CDR1 LGHDT and CDR2 YNNKEL (reference sequence). CDR3 sequence (DNA): TGTGCCAGCAGCCAAGATCCCCGACGGAGTAATGAAAAACTGTTTTTT. It translates to CASSQDPRRSNEKLFF.

The chain carries TRBV24-1 and TRBJ2-2, with D possibly being TRBD1 (5 bases). Between the trimmed V and J ends, which lost 6 bases and 5 bases, there was a span of 18 bases. The CDR3 is 16 amino acids. From germline, CDR1 is KGHDR and CDR2 SFDVKD. The CDR3 loop is CATSSGYLRDTGELFF. The CDR3 region has the DNA TGTGCCACCAGTAGTGGGTACCTCAGGGATACCGGGGAGCTGTTTTTT.

The genes are TRBV10-3 and TRBJ2-2; D is perhaps TRBD1 (6 bases). Between the trimmed V and J ends, which lost 10 bases and 0 bases, there was a span of 18 bases. The CDR3 runs 16 residues. The germline V gene encodes CDR1 ENHRY and CDR2 SYGVKD. CDR3 sequence (DNA): TGTGCCACCAGAAAGGTCACAGGGCCGAACACCGGGGAGCTGTTTTTT. Translated: CATRKVTGPNTGELFF.

The chain carries TRBV9 and TRBJ1-4; no clear D. Germline-derived CDR1 and CDR2 are SGDLS and YYNGEE. Trimming took off 0 bases at V and 8 bases at J, with 14 bases between the two ends. The CDR3 spans 15 residues. The CDR3 reads CASSVGARVGEKLFF. CDR3 in DNA: TGTGCCAGCAGCGTAGGGGCGAGGGTAGGGGAAAAACTGTTTTTT.

The V call is TRBV12-3 or TRBV12-4, the J call TRBJ1-6; 7 bases are a match to TRBD1. Losses at the gene ends were 3 bases for V and 9 bases for J; bases not matched to a gene: 2. This CDR3 has 13 amino acids. CDR3 nucleotides: TGTGCCAGCAGTTTCGCAGGGGGTTCACCCCTCCACTTT. As protein: CASSFAGGSPLHF.

The rearrangement uses TRBV4-2 and TRBJ2-2; 13 bases match TRBD2. CDR1 and CDR2 from the germline V gene are LGHNA and YNFKEQ. There are 18 residues in the CDR3. Unmatched junction bases numbered 7, after V lost 4 bases and J lost 2 bases. In nucleotides, the CDR3 is TGTGCCAGCAGCCGGAGGACTAGCGGGGGACCAAACACCGGGGAGCTGTTTTTT. This sequence encodes CASSRRTSGGPNTGELFF.

The chain recombines TRBV10-3 with TRBJ1-5, with 7 bases that match TRBD1. This CDR3 comprises 14 residues. CDR1 and CDR2 from the germline V gene are ENHRY and SYGVKD. The V and J ends lost 6 bases and 1 base, in that order; junction bases with no gene match: 3. The CDR3 region has the DNA TGTGCCATCAGGCAGGGGGTGAGCAATCAGCCCCAGCATTTT. Translated, it gives CAIRQGVSNQPQHF.